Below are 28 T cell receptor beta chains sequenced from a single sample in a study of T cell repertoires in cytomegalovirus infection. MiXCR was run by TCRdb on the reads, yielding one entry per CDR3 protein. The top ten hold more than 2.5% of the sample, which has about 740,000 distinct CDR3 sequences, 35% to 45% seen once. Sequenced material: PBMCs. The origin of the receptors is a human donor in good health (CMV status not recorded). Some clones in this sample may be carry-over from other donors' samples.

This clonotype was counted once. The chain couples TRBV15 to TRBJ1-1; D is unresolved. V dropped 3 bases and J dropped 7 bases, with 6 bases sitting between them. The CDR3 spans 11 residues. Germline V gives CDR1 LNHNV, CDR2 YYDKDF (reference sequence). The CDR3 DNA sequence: TGTGCCACCAGCAGGGCAGTTGAAGCTTTCTTT. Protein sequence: CATSRAVEAFF.

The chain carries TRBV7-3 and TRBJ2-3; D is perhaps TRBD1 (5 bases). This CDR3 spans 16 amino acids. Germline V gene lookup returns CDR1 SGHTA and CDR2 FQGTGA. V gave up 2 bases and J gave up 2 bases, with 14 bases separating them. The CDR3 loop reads CASSLAAGLHTDTQYF. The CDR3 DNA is TGTGCCAGCAGCTTAGCGGCAGGGTTACACACAGATACGCAGTATTTT. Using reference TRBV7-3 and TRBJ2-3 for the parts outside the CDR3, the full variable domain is GAGVSQTPSNKVTEKGKYVELRCDPISGHTALYWYRQSLGQGPEFLIYFQGTGAADDSGLPNDRFFAVRPEGSVSTLKIQRTERGDSAVYLCASSLAAGLHTDTQYFGPGTRLTVL.

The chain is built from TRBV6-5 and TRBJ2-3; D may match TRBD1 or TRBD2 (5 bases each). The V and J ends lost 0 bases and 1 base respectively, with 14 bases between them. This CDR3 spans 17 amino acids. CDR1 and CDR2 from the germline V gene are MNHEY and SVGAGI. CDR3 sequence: CASSYSSGLRGTDTQYF. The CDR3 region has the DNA TGTGCCAGCAGTTACTCATCGGGGCTAAGGGGCACAGATACGCAGTATTTT.

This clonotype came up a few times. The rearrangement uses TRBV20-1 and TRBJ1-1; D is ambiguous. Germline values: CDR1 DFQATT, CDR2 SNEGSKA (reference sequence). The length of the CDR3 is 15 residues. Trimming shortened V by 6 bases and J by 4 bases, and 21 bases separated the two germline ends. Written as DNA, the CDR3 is TGCAGTGCATACGGGCCACTCACGAGCGGCACTGAAGCTTTCTTT. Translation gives CSAYGPLTSGTEAFF.

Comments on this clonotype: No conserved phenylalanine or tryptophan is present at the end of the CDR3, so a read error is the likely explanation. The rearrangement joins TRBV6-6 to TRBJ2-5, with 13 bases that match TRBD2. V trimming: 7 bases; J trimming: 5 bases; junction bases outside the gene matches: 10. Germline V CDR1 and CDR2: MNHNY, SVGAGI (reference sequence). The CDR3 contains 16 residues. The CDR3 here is CASNLRLAGGGETQYL. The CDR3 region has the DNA TGTGCCAGCAACCTCCGACTAGCGGGGGGCGGGGAGACCCAGTACTTA.

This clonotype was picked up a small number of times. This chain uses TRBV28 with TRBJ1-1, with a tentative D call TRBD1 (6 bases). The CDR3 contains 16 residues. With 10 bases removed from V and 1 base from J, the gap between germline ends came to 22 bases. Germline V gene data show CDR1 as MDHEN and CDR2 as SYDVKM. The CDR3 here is CATSEGVGWQNTEAFF. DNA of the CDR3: TGTGCCACCAGCGAGGGGGTGGGCTGGCAGAACACTGAAGCTTTCTTT. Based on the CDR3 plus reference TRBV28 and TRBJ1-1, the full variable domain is DVKVTQSSRYLVKRTGEKVFLECVQDMDHENMFWYRQDPGLGLRLIYFSYDVKMKEKGDIPEGYSVSREKKERFSLILESASTNQTSMYLCATSEGVGWQNTEAFFGQGTRLTVV.

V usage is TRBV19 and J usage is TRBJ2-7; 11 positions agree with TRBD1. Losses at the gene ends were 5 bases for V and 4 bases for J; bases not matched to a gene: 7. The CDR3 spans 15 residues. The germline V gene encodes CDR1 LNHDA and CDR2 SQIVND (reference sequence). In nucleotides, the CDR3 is TGTGCCAGTAGTGACTGGGACAGGGGGTTGTACGAGCAGTACTTC. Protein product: CASSDWDRGLYEQYF.

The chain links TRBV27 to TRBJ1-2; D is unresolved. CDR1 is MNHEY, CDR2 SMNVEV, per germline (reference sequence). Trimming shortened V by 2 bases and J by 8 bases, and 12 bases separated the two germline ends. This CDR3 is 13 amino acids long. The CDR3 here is CASSLDPTNGYTF. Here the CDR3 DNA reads TGTGCCAGCAGTTTAGACCCGACAAACGGCTACACCTTC.

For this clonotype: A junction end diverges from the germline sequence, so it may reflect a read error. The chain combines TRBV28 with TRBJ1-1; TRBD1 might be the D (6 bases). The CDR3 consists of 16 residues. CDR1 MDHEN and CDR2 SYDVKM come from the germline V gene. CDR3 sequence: CTSSPPRGRGNTEAFF. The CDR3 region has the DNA TGTACCAGCAGCCCCCCCAGGGGCAGGGGAAACACTGAAGCTTTCTTT. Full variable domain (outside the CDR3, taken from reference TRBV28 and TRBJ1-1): DVKVTQSSRYLVKRTGEKVFLECVQDMDHENMFWYRQDPGLGLRLIYFSYDVKMKEKGDIPEGYSVSREKKERFSLILESASTNQTSMYLCTSSPPRGRGNTEAFFGQGTRLTVV.

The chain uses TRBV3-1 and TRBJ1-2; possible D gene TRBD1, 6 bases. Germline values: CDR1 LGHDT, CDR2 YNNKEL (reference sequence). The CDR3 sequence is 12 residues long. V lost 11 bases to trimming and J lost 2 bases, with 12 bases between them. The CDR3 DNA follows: TGTGCCGCCGGGGGGACAAACTATGGCTACACCTTC. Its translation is CAAGGTNYGYTF.

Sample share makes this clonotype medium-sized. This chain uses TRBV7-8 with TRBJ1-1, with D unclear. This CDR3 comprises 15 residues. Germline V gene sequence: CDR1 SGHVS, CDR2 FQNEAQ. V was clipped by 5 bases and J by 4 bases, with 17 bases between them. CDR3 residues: CASSRASGGGTEAFF. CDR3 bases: TGTGCCAGCAGCCGCGCTAGCGGAGGAGGCACTGAAGCTTTCTTT.

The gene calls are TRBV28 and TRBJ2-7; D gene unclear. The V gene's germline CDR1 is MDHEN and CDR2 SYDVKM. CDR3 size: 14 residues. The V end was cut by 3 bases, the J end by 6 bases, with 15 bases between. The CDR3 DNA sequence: TGTGCCAGCAGTTTCCCCGGTCCCTGGGGCGAGCAGTACTTC. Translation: CASSFPGPWGEQYF.

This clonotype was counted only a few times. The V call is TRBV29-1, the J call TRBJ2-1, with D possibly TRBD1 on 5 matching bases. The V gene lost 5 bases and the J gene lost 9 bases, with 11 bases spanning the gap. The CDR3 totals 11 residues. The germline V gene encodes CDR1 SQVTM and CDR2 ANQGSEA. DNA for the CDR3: TGCAGCGTTCAAAGGGGTTTTGAGCAGTTCTTC. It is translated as CSVQRGFEQFF.

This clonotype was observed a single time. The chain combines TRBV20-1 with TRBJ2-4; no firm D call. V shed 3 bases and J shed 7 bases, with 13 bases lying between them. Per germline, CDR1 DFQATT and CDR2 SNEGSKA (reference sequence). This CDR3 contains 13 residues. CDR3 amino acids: CSASIPRRNIQYF. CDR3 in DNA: TGCAGTGCTAGTATACCCCGGCGGAACATTCAGTACTTC.

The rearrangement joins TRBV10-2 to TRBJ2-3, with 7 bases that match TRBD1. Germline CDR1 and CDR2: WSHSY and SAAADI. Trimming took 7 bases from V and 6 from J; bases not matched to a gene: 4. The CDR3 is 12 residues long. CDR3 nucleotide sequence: TGCGCCAGCACAGACAGGGATGATACGCAGTATTTT. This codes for CASTDRDDTQYF.

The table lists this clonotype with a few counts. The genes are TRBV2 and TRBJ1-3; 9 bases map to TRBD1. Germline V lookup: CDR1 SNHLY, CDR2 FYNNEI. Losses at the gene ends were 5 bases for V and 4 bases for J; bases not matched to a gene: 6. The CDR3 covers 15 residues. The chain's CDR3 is CASSPDRGPGNTIYF. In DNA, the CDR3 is TGTGCCAGCAGTCCGGACAGGGGTCCAGGAAACACCATATATTTT.

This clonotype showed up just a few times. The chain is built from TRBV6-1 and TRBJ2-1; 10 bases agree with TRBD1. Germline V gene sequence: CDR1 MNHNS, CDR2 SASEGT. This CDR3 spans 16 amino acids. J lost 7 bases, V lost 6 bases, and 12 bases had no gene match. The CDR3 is CASSESGTGAINEQFF. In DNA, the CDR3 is TGTGCCAGCAGCGAATCCGGGACAGGGGCGATAAATGAGCAGTTCTTC.

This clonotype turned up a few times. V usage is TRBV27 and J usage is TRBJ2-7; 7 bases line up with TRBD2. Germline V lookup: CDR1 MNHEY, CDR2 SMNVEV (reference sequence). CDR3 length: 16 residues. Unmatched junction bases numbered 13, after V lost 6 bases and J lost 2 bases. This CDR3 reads CASSSPRGERPYEQYF. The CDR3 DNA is TGTGCCAGCAGCTCTCCCCGGGGGGAGAGGCCCTACGAGCAGTACTTC.

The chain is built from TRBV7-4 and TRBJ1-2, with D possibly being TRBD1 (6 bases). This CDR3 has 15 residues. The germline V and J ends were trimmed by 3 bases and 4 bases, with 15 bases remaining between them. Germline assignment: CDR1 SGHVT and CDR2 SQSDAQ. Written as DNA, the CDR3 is TGTGCCAGCAGCTTGTTGTCGGCAGGGGCCTATGGCTACACCTTC. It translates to CASSLLSAGAYGYTF.

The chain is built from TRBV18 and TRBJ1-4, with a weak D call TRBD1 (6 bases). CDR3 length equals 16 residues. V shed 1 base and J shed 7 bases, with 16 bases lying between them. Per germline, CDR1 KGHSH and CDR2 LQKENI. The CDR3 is CASSPQQTGGGEKLFF. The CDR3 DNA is TGTGCCAGCTCACCACAACAGACAGGAGGGGGTGAAAAACTGTTTTTT.

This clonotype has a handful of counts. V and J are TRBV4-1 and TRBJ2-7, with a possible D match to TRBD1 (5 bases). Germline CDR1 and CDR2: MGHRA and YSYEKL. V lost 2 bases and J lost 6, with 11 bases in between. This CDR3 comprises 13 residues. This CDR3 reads CASSQTDSAEQYF. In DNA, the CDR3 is TGCGCCAGCAGCCAAACCGACAGTGCCGAGCAGTACTTC.

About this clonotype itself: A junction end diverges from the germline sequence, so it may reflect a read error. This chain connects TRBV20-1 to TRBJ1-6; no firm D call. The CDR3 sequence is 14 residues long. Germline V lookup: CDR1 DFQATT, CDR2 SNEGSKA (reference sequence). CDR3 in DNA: TGCAGTGCACCGGAGGACGGGTATATTTCACCCCTCCACTTT. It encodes CSAPEDGYISPLHF.

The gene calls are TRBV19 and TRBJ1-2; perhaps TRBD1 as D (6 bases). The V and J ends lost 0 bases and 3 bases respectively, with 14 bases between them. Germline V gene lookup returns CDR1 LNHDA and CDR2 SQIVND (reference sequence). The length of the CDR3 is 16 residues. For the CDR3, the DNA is TGTGCCAGTAGTATAGATAGACGGACAGCGGACTATGGCTACACCTTC. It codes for CASSIDRRTADYGYTF.

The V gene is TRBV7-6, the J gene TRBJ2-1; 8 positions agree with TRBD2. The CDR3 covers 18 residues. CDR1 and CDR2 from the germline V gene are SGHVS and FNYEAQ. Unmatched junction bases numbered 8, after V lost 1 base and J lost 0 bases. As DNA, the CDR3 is TGTGCCAGCAGCTTAGTCCCGAGCGGGGGAGTCTCCTACAATGAGCAGTTCTTC. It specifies CASSLVPSGGVSYNEQFF.

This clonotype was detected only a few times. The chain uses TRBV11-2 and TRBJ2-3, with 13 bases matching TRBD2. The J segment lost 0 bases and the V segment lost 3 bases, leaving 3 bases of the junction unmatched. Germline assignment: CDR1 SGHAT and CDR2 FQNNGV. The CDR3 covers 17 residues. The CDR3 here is CASSFLGLAGSTDTQYF. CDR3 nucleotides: TGTGCCAGCAGCTTTTTGGGACTAGCGGGAAGCACAGATACGCAGTATTTT.

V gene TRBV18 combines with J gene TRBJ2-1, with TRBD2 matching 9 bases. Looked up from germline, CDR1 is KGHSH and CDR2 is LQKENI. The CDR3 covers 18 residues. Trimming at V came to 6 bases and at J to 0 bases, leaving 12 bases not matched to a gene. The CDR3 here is CASSQSPLAGSSYNEQFF. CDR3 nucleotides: TGTGCCAGCTCCCAATCCCCGCTAGCGGGGAGCTCCTACAATGAGCAGTTCTTC.

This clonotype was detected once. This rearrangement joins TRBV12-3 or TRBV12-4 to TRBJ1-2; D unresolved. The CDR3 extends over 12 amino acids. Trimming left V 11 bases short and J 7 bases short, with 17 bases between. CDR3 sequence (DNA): TGTGCCGGAGGACGGACTTCGGGTGGCTACACCTTC. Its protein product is CAGGRTSGGYTF.

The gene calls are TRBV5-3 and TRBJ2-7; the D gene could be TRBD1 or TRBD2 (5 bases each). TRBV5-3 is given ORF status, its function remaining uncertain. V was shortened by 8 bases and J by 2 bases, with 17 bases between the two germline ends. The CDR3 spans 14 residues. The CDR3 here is CASSRAGSTYEQYF. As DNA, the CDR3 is TGTGCCAGCAGCCGCGCAGGGAGTACCTACGAGCAGTACTTC.